This T cell receptor (beta chain) was found in a study of cytomegalovirus exposure and HLA in healthy donors. Points from the study as a whole: A later analysis by the authors found several of the most significant clusters apparently linked to common viral pathogens.

Amplification used 60 Vbeta primers and 13 Jbeta primers. Generated by immunoSEQ multiplex PCR, the TCRdb table keeps only in-frame clones and is missing some. Of 90,000 to 130,000 clones listed, around 80% were seen once; the top ten hold 2.5% to 3%. The CDR3 length is 15 residues. Germline loops: CDR1 MNHNS, CDR2 SASEGT. The ends lost 6 bases at V and 4 bases at J; junction bases unmatched: 11. Comments on this clone: As yet, its antigen is unknown.

Sequenced: PBMCs. The TCR sequence derives from a woman in her sixties in good health and CMV-seropositive. The J gene is TRBJ1-1, the V gene TRBV6-1; TRBD1 matches 7 bases. The CDR3 region has the DNA TGTGCCAGCAGGGTCAGACAGGGTTCAGGCACTGAAGCTTTCTTT. Amino acids: CASRVRQGSGTEAFF.